This is a list of T cell receptor beta chains from one sample in a study of control samples from healthy donors and cancer patients. Measured with immunoSEQ multiplex PCR; TCRdb has only the in-frame clones, and not every one. The sample has about 130,000 clones, more than 85% seen once; the top ten hold around 7.9%. Material for sequencing was blood. The receptors were sampled from a man younger than 30 in good health. Both conserved end residues are part of each CDR3. The D gene is left open where the match is weak. Clone sizes are given selectively: once, few, many, or a class where the clone is expanded.

V gene: TRBV29-1
clone size: NA
D gene: NA
J gene: TRBJ1-1
CDR3 DNA: TGCAGCGTTGGGGGACTTCCGAACACTGAAGCTTTCTTT
CDR3 protein: CSVGGLPNTEAFF

V gene: TRBV6-5
clone size: NA
D gene: TRBD1
J gene: TRBJ2-2
CDR3 DNA: TGTGCCAGCAGTACGGACAGGGGGACCGGGGAGCTGTTTTTT
CDR3 protein: CASSTDRGTGELFF

V gene: TRBV5-6
clone size: NA
D gene: NA
J gene: TRBJ2-5
CDR3 DNA: TGTGCCAGCAGCTTGGCCGTCGGGGTGGGAGAGACCCAGTACTTC
CDR3 protein: CASSLAVGVGETQYF

V gene: TRBV11-2
clone size: NA
D gene: TRBD1
J gene: TRBJ2-2
CDR3 DNA: TGTGCCAGCAGCTTAACAGGGGGCAATTCCGGGGAGCTGTTTTTT
CDR3 protein: CASSLTGGNSGELFF

V gene: TRBV5-6
clone size: NA
D gene: TRBD1
J gene: TRBJ2-7
CDR3 DNA: TGTGCCAGCACCCGACCCGGGACAGGGGGTGGCGAGCAGTACTTC
CDR3 protein: CASTRPGTGGGEQYF

V gene: TRBV19
clone size: NA
D gene: NA
J gene: TRBJ1-5
CDR3 DNA: TGTGCCAGTATCTTCCGGGACGGGTCGAATCAGCCCCAGCATTTT
CDR3 protein: CASIFRDGSNQPQHF

V gene: TRBV2
clone size: NA
D gene: TRBD1
J gene: TRBJ1-1
CDR3 DNA: TGTGCCAGCAGTGAGCCGGGACAGTCAAACACTGAAGCTTTCTTT
CDR3 protein: CASSEPGQSNTEAFF

V gene: TRBV19
clone size: NA
D gene: NA
J gene: TRBJ1-6
CDR3 DNA: TGTGCCAGTAGTAGCGAGGGGGTGCGGGGTGATTCACCCCTCCACTTT
CDR3 protein: CASSSEGVRGDSPLHF

V gene: TRBV4-1
clone size: NA
D gene: NA
J gene: TRBJ2-7
CDR3 DNA: TGCGCCAGCAGCCAAGACCCCGCCGGACTCCTGGGTTCCTACGAGCAGTACTTC
CDR3 protein: CASSQDPAGLLGSYEQYF

V gene: TRBV25-1
clone size: NA
D gene: NA
J gene: TRBJ1-5
CDR3 DNA: TGTGCCAGCAGTGAATGGGGGAGGGATCAGCCCCAGCATTTT
CDR3 protein: CASSEWGRDQPQHF

V gene: TRBV7-9
clone size: NA
D gene: NA
J gene: TRBJ1-1
CDR3 DNA: TGTGCCAGCAGCTTAGCGGTTGAAGCTTTCTTT
CDR3 protein: CASSLAVEAFF

V gene: TRBV2
clone size: NA
D gene: TRBD2
J gene: TRBJ2-2
CDR3 DNA: TGTGCCAGCAGTACCCGGGGGGGGAACACCGGGGAGCTGTTTTTT
CDR3 protein: CASSTRGGNTGELFF

V gene: TRBV5-4
clone size: NA
D gene: NA
J gene: TRBJ2-3
CDR3 DNA: TGTGCCAGCAGCTTGGGAGATACGCAGTATTTT
CDR3 protein: CASSLGDTQYF

V gene: TRBV19
clone size: NA
D gene: TRBD2
J gene: TRBJ2-2
CDR3 DNA: TGTGCCAGTAGTAAGGCGGCTAGCGGTTCGAACACCGGGGAGCTGTTTTTT
CDR3 protein: CASSKAASGSNTGELFF

V gene: TRBV5-1
clone size: NA
D gene: TRBD1
J gene: TRBJ1-5
CDR3 DNA: TGCGCCAGCAGCTTGTTACAGGGGCAGCCCCAGCATTTT
CDR3 protein: CASSLLQGQPQHF

V gene: TRBV19
clone size: NA
D gene: NA
J gene: TRBJ1-1
CDR3 DNA: TGTGCCAGTAGTATAAGAGGTCGTGGGGCTGAAGCTTTCTTT
CDR3 protein: CASSIRGRGAEAFF

V gene: TRBV6-1
clone size: NA
D gene: NA
J gene: TRBJ1-5
CDR3 DNA: TGTGCCAGCAGTGAAGCGAGGTGGAGCAATCAGCCCCAGCATTTT
CDR3 protein: CASSEARWSNQPQHF

V gene: TRBV5-1
clone size: NA
D gene: NA
J gene: TRBJ1-5
CDR3 DNA: TGCGCCAGCAGCACAGGGACACGGGACGGGGCCCAGCATTTT
CDR3 protein: CASSTGTRDGAQHF

V gene: TRBV7-9
clone size: NA
D gene: TRBD1
J gene: TRBJ2-4
CDR3 DNA: TGTGCCAGCAGCTCGTCGGACAGGGGTAACATTCAGTACTTC
CDR3 protein: CASSSSDRGNIQYF

V gene: TRBV30
clone size: NA
D gene: NA
J gene: TRBJ2-7
CDR3 DNA: TGTGCCTGGAGAAGGGGGGGGCGCGAGCAGTACTTC
CDR3 protein: CAWRRGGREQYF

V gene: TRBV14
clone size: once
D gene: TRBD2
J gene: TRBJ2-1
CDR3 DNA: TGTGCCAGCAGCCAAGGGGGCCTAGCGGTACTTGATGAGCAGTTCTTC
CDR3 protein: CASSQGGLAVLDEQFF

V gene: TRBV2
clone size: NA
D gene: NA
J gene: TRBJ2-5
CDR3 DNA: TGTGCCAGCAGTGAGGAACAGACCCAGTACTTC
CDR3 protein: CASSEEQTQYF

V gene: TRBV30
clone size: NA
D gene: NA
J gene: TRBJ2-4
CDR3 DNA: TGTGCCTGGAGTGTACGAGGACTTAACAAAAACATTCAGTACTTC
CDR3 protein: CAWSVRGLNKNIQYF

V gene: TRBV7-9
clone size: few
D gene: NA
J gene: TRBJ1-1
CDR3 DNA: TGTGCCAGCAGCTTCAGGGCAGCGGATACTGAAGCTTTCTTT
CDR3 protein: CASSFRAADTEAFF

V gene: TRBV29-1
clone size: NA
D gene: NA
J gene: TRBJ1-4
CDR3 DNA: TGCAGCGTTGGTTGGGACGGTGAAAAACTGTTTTTT
CDR3 protein: CSVGWDGEKLFF

V gene: TRBV4-1
clone size: NA
D gene: NA
J gene: TRBJ1-1
CDR3 DNA: TGCGCCAGCAGCCAAGAGGCTGAAGCTTTCTTT
CDR3 protein: CASSQEAEAFF

V gene: TRBV9
clone size: NA
D gene: TRBD1
J gene: TRBJ1-1
CDR3 DNA: TGTGCCAGCAGCGGGGACAGGGAGGGTGACACTGAAGCTTTCTTT
CDR3 protein: CASSGDREGDTEAFF

V gene: TRBV5-1
clone size: NA
D gene: TRBD1
J gene: TRBJ2-3
CDR3 DNA: TGCGCCAGCCGGCGACAGGGGACGACAGATACGCAGTATTTT
CDR3 protein: CASRRQGTTDTQYF

V gene: TRBV5-4
clone size: NA
D gene: NA
J gene: TRBJ1-2
CDR3 DNA: TGTGCCACGGACCGGACACCGAGCAACTATGGCTACACCTTC
CDR3 protein: CATDRTPSNYGYTF

V gene: TRBV6-4
clone size: NA
D gene: NA
J gene: TRBJ1-2
CDR3 DNA: TGTGCCAGCAGCCGGGAATTAAACTATGGCTACACCTTC
CDR3 protein: CASSRELNYGYTF

V gene: TRBV9
clone size: once
D gene: NA
J gene: TRBJ1-3
CDR3 DNA: TGTGCCAGCAGCCCCGTTGGATCTGGAAACACCATATATTTT
CDR3 protein: CASSPVGSGNTIYF

V gene: TRBV27
clone size: NA
D gene: NA
J gene: TRBJ2-2
CDR3 DNA: TGTGCCAGCAGTTTCCCCGGGGCCGGGGAGCTGTTTTTT
CDR3 protein: CASSFPGAGELFF

V gene: TRBV6-5
clone size: once
D gene: NA
J gene: TRBJ1-6
CDR3 DNA: TGTGCCAGCAGTTACTCCAGGGTATATAATTCACCCCTCCACTTT
CDR3 protein: CASSYSRVYNSPLHF

V gene: TRBV6-2/TRBV6-3
clone size: once
D gene: NA
J gene: TRBJ1-2
CDR3 DNA: TGTGCCAGCAGTTACCTTAACTATGGCTACACCTTC
CDR3 protein: CASSYLNYGYTF

V gene: TRBV30
clone size: NA
D gene: NA
J gene: TRBJ2-1
CDR3 DNA: TGTGCCTCCCAAGGGCAGGGACGGAATGAGCAGTTCTTC
CDR3 protein: CASQGQGRNEQFF

V gene: TRBV25-1
clone size: NA
D gene: TRBD1
J gene: TRBJ1-2
CDR3 DNA: TGTGCCACCCTCTCCGACAGGGAGGAAGGCTATGGCTACACCTTC
CDR3 protein: CATLSDREEGYGYTF

V gene: TRBV19
clone size: NA
D gene: TRBD2
J gene: TRBJ2-1
CDR3 DNA: TGTGCCAGTAGTGAAGGGACTAGCGGGTTGTCCTACAATGAGCAGTTCTTC
CDR3 protein: CASSEGTSGLSYNEQFF

V gene: TRBV9
clone size: NA
D gene: TRBD2
J gene: TRBJ2-5
CDR3 DNA: TGTGCCAGCAGCGCTAGCGGGGGGGCGGAAGAGACCCAGTACTTC
CDR3 protein: CASSASGGAEETQYF

V gene: TRBV4-2
clone size: NA
D gene: NA
J gene: TRBJ1-6
CDR3 DNA: TGTGCCAGCAGCCAAGATCGGGGGTTGAATTCACCCCTCCACTTT
CDR3 protein: CASSQDRGLNSPLHF

V gene: TRBV18
clone size: NA
D gene: NA
J gene: TRBJ2-7
CDR3 DNA: TGTGCCAGCTCACCACCGGGCAGCTACGAGCAGTACTTC
CDR3 protein: CASSPPGSYEQYF

V gene: TRBV12-5
clone size: NA
D gene: TRBD1
J gene: TRBJ2-7
CDR3 DNA: TGTGCTAGTGGTTTGGCTTCGGACAGGGTTGGGCACGAGCAGTACTTC
CDR3 protein: CASGLASDRVGHEQYF

V gene: TRBV12-3/TRBV12-4
clone size: NA
D gene: NA
J gene: TRBJ1-6
CDR3 DNA: TGTGCCAGCAGTTTTTTCGAGGGTTCACCCCTCCACTTT
CDR3 protein: CASSFFEGSPLHF

V gene: TRBV4-1
clone size: NA
D gene: NA
J gene: TRBJ2-5
CDR3 DNA: TGCGCCAGCAGCCAGGCCGCGGTGGTGGAGACCCAGTACTTC
CDR3 protein: CASSQAAVVETQYF

V gene: TRBV5-1
clone size: NA
D gene: NA
J gene: TRBJ2-7
CDR3 DNA: TGCGCCAGCAGCTTGTGGGAAGACGAGCAGTACTTC
CDR3 protein: CASSLWEDEQYF

V gene: TRBV7-9
clone size: NA
D gene: TRBD1
J gene: TRBJ2-4
CDR3 DNA: TGTGCCAGCAGCTTAGTAGGTTGGCAGGGGGCAAACATTCAGTACTTC
CDR3 protein: CASSLVGWQGANIQYF

V gene: TRBV5-6
clone size: NA
D gene: NA
J gene: TRBJ2-3
CDR3 DNA: TGTGCCAGCAGCTTGGGAGGGATCAGCACAGATACGCAGTATTTT
CDR3 protein: CASSLGGISTDTQYF

V gene: TRBV2
clone size: NA
D gene: TRBD1
J gene: TRBJ1-6
CDR3 DNA: TGTGCCAGCAGTGATAACGGACAGGGATCTTCACCCCTCCACTTT
CDR3 protein: CASSDNGQGSSPLHF

V gene: TRBV19
clone size: NA
D gene: NA
J gene: TRBJ1-1
CDR3 DNA: TGTGCCAGTAGTATATTACCTGGGGGAGGGGACACGGTCGGGACTGAAGCTTTCTTT
CDR3 protein: CASSILPGGGDTVGTEAFF

V gene: TRBV10-1
clone size: NA
D gene: NA
J gene: TRBJ1-4
CDR3 DNA: TGCGCCAGCAGGACCCAGGGAAAACTGTTTTTT
CDR3 protein: CASRTQGKLFF

V gene: TRBV7-9
clone size: NA
D gene: TRBD1
J gene: TRBJ1-5
CDR3 DNA: TGTGCCAGCAGCTTTGACAGGGGGCAGCCCCAGCATTTT
CDR3 protein: CASSFDRGQPQHF

V gene: TRBV6-5
clone size: NA
D gene: NA
J gene: TRBJ1-2
CDR3 DNA: TGTGCCAGCACAAACCCTCTAGATTATGGCTACACCTTC
CDR3 protein: CASTNPLDYGYTF

V gene: TRBV2
clone size: NA
D gene: NA
J gene: TRBJ1-6
CDR3 DNA: TGTGCCAGCAGTGATGAAACAGGGTCGGGTTCACCCCTCCACTTT
CDR3 protein: CASSDETGSGSPLHF

V gene: TRBV5-1
clone size: NA
D gene: NA
J gene: TRBJ1-5
CDR3 DNA: TGCGCCAGCAGCTTGGGGGGGCTCAATCAGCCCCAGCATTTT
CDR3 protein: CASSLGGLNQPQHF